This section outlines one T cell receptor (beta chain) sequence together with its context. These data originate in a study of blood T cells in healthy people across ages. The donors, aged roughly 6 to 95, were healthy Caucasians from Russia. A sample-barcoded 5' primer and a J-beta primer mix were used in a second PCR of roughly 7 to 11 cycles. TCRdb reanalysed the 5' RACE reads using MiXCR and keeps one entry per CDR3 protein. The data hold about 1.4 million distinct CDR3 sequences, with 45% to 70% observed a single time. The CDR3 has 15 residues. Trimming took off 0 bases at V and 7 bases at J, with 15 bases between the two ends. Germline V gene sequence: CDR1 SGHAT, CDR2 FQNNGV.

The chain combines TRBV11-2 with TRBJ1-2; D is uncertain. Sequencing was done on a sample of blood. The TCR comes from a man aged 18 to 29 in good health. The CDR3 bases are TGTGCCAGCAGCTTAGATTCGGAAGGGTGGATTGGCTACACCTTC. Translation gives CASSLDSEGWIGYTF.